A single sample is the source of the 19 T cell receptor beta chains below, sequenced in a study of CXCR3-negative and CXCR3-positive naive CD8 T cells. The method, 5' RACE with UMI labels, was used to prepare the TRB cDNA libraries. TCRdb reprocessed the 5' RACE reads, keeping one entry per CDR3 protein, no DNA. The sample totals approximately 74,000 distinct CDR3 sequences. The sample taken for sequencing was naive CXCR3- CD8+ T cells from blood. Stated subset: CD45RO-CCR7+CD27+CD95- naive CD8+ T cells lacking CXCR3 (TNR3-). These receptors all come from a human donor in good health. Some clones in this sample may be carry-over from other donors' samples.

V is TRBV7-2 and J is TRBJ2-1; TCRdb names TRBD2, which stays unverified in the absence of DNA. This CDR3 is 18 amino acids long. The germline gives CDR1 SGHTA, CDR2 FQGNSA. The CDR3 reads CASSPFQSAGGPYNEQFF.

J is TRBJ2-2 and V is TRBV12-3 or TRBV12-4; absent DNA, TCRdb's TRBD1 call cannot be checked. The CDR3 length is 14 residues. This chain's CDR3 is CASVGGTNTGELFF.

The chain uses TRBV29-1 and TRBJ2-7; TCRdb indicates TRBD2, and absent DNA this call remains unverified. Germline V gene data show CDR1 as SQVTM and CDR2 as ANQGSEA. CDR3 length equals 13 residues. CDR3 residues: CSVDSGSSYEQYF.

The rearrangement uses TRBV9 and TRBJ1-2. The CDR3 runs 12 residues. Germline-derived CDR1 and CDR2 are SGDLS and YYNGEE. The CDR3: CASSVDPYGYTF.

This sequence joins TRBV12-3 or TRBV12-4 and TRBJ1-5. CDR3 length equals 15 residues. The CDR3: CASSPSVGGSQPQHF.

V usage is TRBV11-2 and J usage is TRBJ2-7; TCRdb gives TRBD1 as the D gene, but with no DNA this cannot be confirmed. CDR1 is SGHAT and CDR2 is FQNNGV in the germline V gene. The CDR3 loop spans 14 amino acids. The CDR3 spells CASSHRGNEDEQYF. The entire variable domain, with the rest obtained from reference TRBV11-2 and TRBJ2-7, is as follows: EAGVAQSPRYKIIEKRQSVAFWCNPISGHATLYWYQQILGQGPKLLIQFQNNGVVDDSQLPKDRFSAERLKGVDSTLKIQPAKLEDSAVYLCASSHRGNEDEQYFGPGTRLTVT.

This chain connects TRBV29-1 to TRBJ1-3. The V gene's germline CDR1 is SQVTM and CDR2 ANQGSEA. The length of the CDR3 is 11 residues. CDR3 sequence: CSTDSGNTIYF.

The rearrangement uses TRBV20-1 and TRBJ2-1; as DNA is missing, the TRBD1 call by TCRdb cannot be tested. The CDR3 has 11 residues. Germline V gene lookup returns CDR1 DFQATT and CDR2 SNEGSKA (reference sequence). The CDR3 protein is CSAVRTGEQFF.

The chain recombines TRBV7-9 with TRBJ2-5. This CDR3 is 15 amino acids long. Germline CDR1 reads SEHNR; CDR2 reads FQNEAQ (reference sequence). CDR3 loop: CASSSFDRSQETQYF.

V gene TRBV28 combines with J gene TRBJ2-7; the D gene TCRdb calls, TRBD1, cannot be checked with no DNA. This CDR3 region has 12 residues. Per germline, CDR1 MDHEN and CDR2 SYDVKM. This CDR3 is CALGAPDYEQYF.

The chain carries TRBV7-9 and TRBJ1-1. There are 14 residues in the CDR3. Germline V gives CDR1 SEHNR, CDR2 FQNEAQ (reference sequence). Here the CDR3 reads CASSFGTADTEAFF.

The chain uses TRBV7-9 and TRBJ2-3. The CDR3 consists of 15 residues. Germline values: CDR1 SEHNR, CDR2 FQNEAQ (reference sequence). CDR3 sequence reads: CASSPLVLGADTQYF.

This chain connects TRBV4-2 to TRBJ1-2; TCRdb returns TRBD1, unconfirmable since there is no DNA. Per the germline V gene, CDR1 is LGHNA and CDR2 is YNFKEQ. CDR3 length: 15 residues. The CDR3 sequence is CASSQDQGQAYGYTF.

The V gene is TRBV28, the J gene TRBJ1-3. Germline assignment: CDR1 MDHEN and CDR2 SYDVKM. CDR3 length: 14 amino acids. The CDR3 reads CASSHADGGNTIYF. Full variable domain (outside the CDR3, taken from reference TRBV28 and TRBJ1-3): DVKVTQSSRYLVKRTGEKVFLECVQDMDHENMFWYRQDPGLGLRLIYFSYDVKMKEKGDIPEGYSVSREKKERFSLILESASTNQTSMYLCASSHADGGNTIYFGEGSWLTVV.

The chain combines TRBV7-3 with TRBJ2-7; TCRdb lists TRBD1, though no DNA is available to test this call. The CDR3 length is 13 residues. Germline V gene sequence: CDR1 SGHTA, CDR2 FQGTGA. The CDR3: CASSYAGNYEQYF.

V is TRBV27 and J is TRBJ2-1; TCRdb's assignment of TRBD2 cannot be checked, as there is no DNA. Germline V gives CDR1 MNHEY, CDR2 SMNVEV (reference sequence). This CDR3 is built from 18 residues. The CDR3 sequence is CASSLPPTPSGQLQGQFF.

The V call is TRBV27, the J call TRBJ2-1; with no DNA, the TCRdb D assignment of TRBD1 cannot be verified. The CDR3 length is 15 residues. Germline loops: CDR1 MNHEY, CDR2 SMNVEV (reference sequence). This CDR3 reads CASHTGTGPNNEQFF.

The rearrangement joins TRBV10-3 to TRBJ2-7; TCRdb names TRBD1, which stays unverified in the absence of DNA. Germline V CDR1 and CDR2: ENHRY, SYGVKD. The CDR3 consists of 14 residues. CDR3 protein: CAISEDRGLYEQYF.

This chain links TRBV29-1 with TRBJ2-7; TCRdb's assignment of TRBD2 cannot be checked, as there is no DNA. The CDR3 contains 14 residues. Germline CDR1 is SQVTM and CDR2 is ANQGSEA. The CDR3 spells CSVEEVQGSYEQYF.